Below are 31 T cell receptor beta chains sequenced from a single sample in a study of CD4 T cells in relation to SARS-CoV-2 and coronaviruses. The protocol was immunoSEQ multiplex PCR, while the TCRdb copy is restricted to in-frame clones and leaves out a portion. This table holds tens of thousands of clones, around 75% found once. The unexposed donors gave CD4+ T cells in about 2011-2018, prior to COVID-19. Isolation of CD4+ T cells took place after less than 13 days in culture. Their recognized antigens are unknown. Sequenced input: CD4+ T cells from PBMCs, cultured in vitro. These receptor sequences come from a human donor in good health.

The CDR3 reads CASSIGQASGNTIYF. In DNA form, the CDR3 reads TGTGCCAGTAGTATCGGACAGGCCTCTGGAAACACCATATATTTT. V and J are TRBV19 and TRBJ1-3; 7 positions match TRBD1. Germline CDR1 and CDR2: LNHDA and SQIVND (reference sequence). V lost 3 bases to trimming and J lost 0 bases; unmatched junction nucleotides: 2. This CDR3 contains 15 residues.

This clone has more than one count but fewer than ten. The chain is built from TRBV2 and TRBJ1-1; no clear D. Trimming cost V 4 bases and J 7 bases, with 13 bases left between them. Germline-derived CDR1 and CDR2 are SNHLY and FYNNEI. The CDR3 is 13 amino acids. This CDR3 reads CASSVSPMGEAFF. The CDR3 DNA reads as TGTGCCAGCAGTGTCTCCCCTATGGGTGAAGCTTTCTTT.

DNA of the CDR3: TGCGCCAGCAGCCTTCAGCTCTACTCTGGAAACACCATATATTTT. Amino acid sequence: CASSLQLYSGNTIYF. This chain links TRBV4-1 with TRBJ1-3, with D unresolved. The CDR3 is made up of 15 amino acids. Trimming removed 4 bases from V and 0 bases from J, with 10 bases in between. Per the germline V gene, CDR1 is MGHRA and CDR2 is YSYEKL.

In this sample, this clone turned up a few times. The V gene is TRBV6-4, the J gene TRBJ2-3; D is perhaps TRBD1 (6 bases). From germline, CDR1 is MRHNA and CDR2 SNTAGT. The CDR3 consists of 16 residues. V lost 6 bases, J lost 2 bases, and 18 bases lay in between. The DNA for the CDR3 is TGTGCCAGCAGCCCACGTCGGACAGTATTCACAGATACGCAGTATTTT. Its translation: CASSPRRTVFTDTQYF.

The chain has TRBV5-4 and TRBJ1-2; maybe TRBD1 (5 bases). The CDR3 consists of 13 residues. Trimming cost V 2 bases and J 4 bases, with 9 bases left between them. Germline-derived CDR1 and CDR2 are SGHNT and YYREEE (reference sequence). The CDR3 DNA is TGTGCCAGCAGCTTAAGGGGATCCTATGGCTACACCTTC. This gives the protein CASSLRGSYGYTF.

This clone was recorded only once. J is TRBJ2-1 and V is TRBV3-1 (or the pseudogene TRBV3-2), with TRBD2 matching 8 bases. The CDR3 runs to 15 residues. Losses at the gene ends were 4 bases for V and 9 bases for J; bases not matched to a gene: 11. Per germline, CDR1 LGHDT and CDR2 YNNKEL (reference sequence). The CDR3, as DNA: TGTGCCAGCAGCCTTCTTAGCGGGGCCGAGGCTGAGCAGTTCTTC. This encodes CASSLLSGAEAEQFF.

The rearrangement links TRBV10-1 to TRBJ1-6; D is possibly TRBD1 (6 bases). Trimming cost V 2 bases and J 6 bases, with 11 bases left between them. The V gene's germline CDR1 is WNHNN and CDR2 SYGVQD (reference sequence). This CDR3 is 15 amino acids long. The CDR3 DNA sequence: TGCGCCAGCAGTGAGAGCGGCAGGGGTAATTCACCCCTCCACTTT. This gives the protein CASSESGRGNSPLHF.

The V and J genes are TRBV10-3 and TRBJ2-3, with 7 bases that match TRBD2. In germline, CDR1 is ENHRY, CDR2 SYGVKD. The V gene end was trimmed by 2 bases and the J gene end by 1 base; junction bases not matched to a gene: 6. The CDR3 sequence is 16 residues long. The CDR3: CAISEGSGSRTDTQYF. In nucleotides, the CDR3 is TGTGCCATCAGTGAGGGTAGCGGGTCCCGCACAGATACGCAGTATTTT.

V is TRBV2 and J is TRBJ1-2; D is ambiguous. The germline V gene has CDR1 SNHLY and CDR2 FYNNEI. The CDR3 spans 13 residues. Between the trimmed V and J ends, which lost 4 bases and 8 bases, there was a span of 14 bases. CDR3 in amino acids: CASSVDNLYGYTF. The CDR3 bases are TGTGCCAGCAGTGTAGACAATCTGTACGGCTACACCTTC.

The chain carries TRBV7-9 and TRBJ2-3, with D perhaps assigned TRBD1 or TRBD2 (5 bases each). Germline lookup yields CDR1 SEHNR and CDR2 FQNEAQ (reference sequence). CDR3 length equals 14 residues. Between the trimmed V and J ends, which lost 3 bases and 11 bases, there was a span of 18 bases. The CDR3 sequence: CASSFSLRDPRQYF. The CDR3 region has the DNA TGTGCCAGCAGCTTTTCCCTCAGGGACCCAAGGCAGTATTTT.

The chain couples TRBV20-1 to TRBJ1-1, with D hard to call. The germline gives CDR1 DFQATT, CDR2 SNEGSKA (reference sequence). This CDR3 spans 13 amino acids. V lost 3 bases, J lost 5 bases, and 13 bases lay in between. CDR3 residues: CSASRVARTEAFF. DNA for the CDR3: TGCAGTGCTAGTCGGGTGGCTAGGACTGAAGCTTTCTTT.

This clone was counted only a few times. The chain recombines TRBV5-1 with TRBJ1-6, with D tentatively TRBD1 (5 bases). The CDR3 loop spans 15 amino acids. V was trimmed by 1 base and J by 10 bases, leaving 15 bases between them. Per germline, CDR1 SGHRS and CDR2 YFSETQ. In DNA, the CDR3 is TGCGCCAGCAGCTTGAGTGCAGGGCTGGACTCACCCCTCCACTTT. Its protein is CASSLSAGLDSPLHF.

This clone was seen more than once but under ten times. The gene calls are TRBV6-2 or TRBV6-3 and TRBJ2-1; TRBD2 agrees at 15 bases. Germline V CDR1 and CDR2: MNHEY, SVGEGT. Trimming removed 4 bases from V and 5 bases from J; junction bases left unmatched: 6. This CDR3 region has 17 residues. The CDR3 DNA reads TGTGCCAGCAGTTTAGGGACTAGCGGGAGGTTAGACAATGAGCAGTTCTTC. Translating gives CASSLGTSGRLDNEQFF.

J is TRBJ2-1 and V is TRBV7-9, with 9 bases identical to TRBD1. The junction had 11 bases not matched to a gene; V was cut back by 5 bases and J by 6 bases. Germline values: CDR1 SEHNR, CDR2 FQNEAQ (reference sequence). The CDR3 is 16 amino acids. In DNA, the CDR3 is TGTGCCAGCAGCGGTTACGGGACAGGGAGCCGCAATGAGCAGTTCTTC. Translation: CASSGYGTGSRNEQFF.

V and J are TRBV7-2 and TRBJ2-7; D remains ambiguous. Between the trimmed V and J ends, which lost 5 bases and 1 base, there was a span of 12 bases. The CDR3 has 14 residues. The V gene's germline CDR1 is SGHTA and CDR2 FQGNSA. The CDR3 is CASSDRARSYEQYF. As DNA, the CDR3 is TGTGCCAGCAGCGACCGAGCGCGGTCCTACGAGCAGTACTTC.

V usage is TRBV3-1 (or the pseudogene TRBV3-2) and J usage is TRBJ1-1, with 9 bases that match TRBD1. Germline CDR1 reads LGHDT; CDR2 reads YNNKEL (reference sequence). CDR3 length: 15 amino acids. The V gene end was trimmed by 6 bases and the J gene end by 11 bases; junction bases not matched to a gene: 16. CDR3 region: CASRNEGGTGLGAFF. The CDR3 DNA is TGTGCCAGCAGGAATGAGGGGGGGACAGGGCTGGGGGCTTTCTTT.

The V call is TRBV25-1, the J call TRBJ2-5; D unresolved. Looked up from germline, CDR1 is MGHDK and CDR2 is SYGVNS. V lost 1 base and J 2 bases, leaving 8 bases between the germline ends. The CDR3 is 14 residues long. The DNA of the CDR3 is TGTGCCAGCAGTGAATCCCACGCACAAGAGACCCAGTACTTC. This sequence encodes CASSESHAQETQYF.

J is TRBJ2-2 and V is TRBV18; D not resolved. CDR1 and CDR2 from the germline V gene are KGHSH and LQKENI. CDR3 length equals 13 residues. V was trimmed by 1 base and J by 2 bases, leaving 2 bases between them. The CDR3 is CASSPLNTGELFF. DNA for the CDR3: TGTGCCAGCTCACCACTTAACACCGGGGAGCTGTTTTTT.

This clone was detected only once. V and J are TRBV6-5 and TRBJ2-3; unclear D gene. V was cut by 7 bases and J by 2 bases, with 10 bases left in between. The length of the CDR3 is 13 residues. The germline CDR1 and CDR2 sequences are MNHEY and SVGAGI. For the CDR3, the DNA is TGTGCCAGCACAAGCGCTTTCACAGATACGCAGTATTTT. It codes for CASTSAFTDTQYF.

This clone was seen only once. CDR3 sequence (DNA): TGTGCCAGCAGCCCCCCGGGCCGTCTATATGCGTACTTC. It codes for CASSPPGRLYAYF. The V gene is TRBV7-2, the J gene TRBJ2-5; D is uncertain. The V and J ends lost 5 bases and 13 bases respectively, with 20 bases between them. Germline CDR1 is SGHTA and CDR2 is FQGNSA. The CDR3 loop spans 13 amino acids.

The chain recombines TRBV4-1 with TRBJ2-7; no definite D call. The length of the CDR3 is 14 residues. Per germline, CDR1 MGHRA and CDR2 YSYEKL. Deletions cut 4 bases from V and 2 bases from J, with 12 bases between. DNA of the CDR3: TGCGCCAGCAGCCGAGAGCCGGGTCCCTACGAGCAGTACTTC. Protein product: CASSREPGPYEQYF.

In its sample, this clone was seen a few times. This chain links TRBV11-2 with TRBJ1-4; 7 nucleotides agree with TRBD1. The V segment lost 5 bases and the J segment 5 bases; nucleotides outside the gene matches: 8. Germline CDR1 and CDR2: SGHAT and FQNNGV. The CDR3 sequence is 15 residues long. CDR3 bases: TGTGCCAGCAGCCTAAGACAGGGCCGGAATGAAAAACTGTTTTTT. It encodes CASSLRQGRNEKLFF.

The chain couples TRBV4-1 to TRBJ2-1; TRBD1 matches at 8 bases. V was clipped by 2 bases and J by 4 bases; unmatched bases: 10. Germline V CDR1 and CDR2: MGHRA, YSYEKL. The CDR3 covers 17 residues. DNA of the CDR3: TGCGCCAGCAGCCAAAGGCGGACAGGGCGACCGTACAATGAGCAGTTCTTC. Its translation is CASSQRRTGRPYNEQFF.

The V gene is TRBV4-3, the J gene TRBJ1-2; D is unclear. V was trimmed by 4 bases and J by 8 bases, leaving 14 bases between them. The CDR3 contains 13 residues. Looked up from germline, CDR1 is LGHNA and CDR2 is YSLEER. In nucleotides, the CDR3 is TGCGCCAGCAGCCTCTCGGGCCTCGGGGGCTACACCTTC. Translation: CASSLSGLGGYTF.

This rearrangement joins TRBV7-2 to TRBJ2-3; D uncertain. Deletions cut 5 bases from V and 1 base from J, with 10 bases between. The CDR3 loop spans 14 amino acids. Germline CDR1 reads SGHTA; CDR2 reads FQGNSA. CDR3 in amino acids: CASSPDTRTDTQYF. As DNA, the CDR3 is TGTGCCAGCAGCCCAGACACTCGCACAGATACGCAGTATTTT. Full variable domain (missing parts from reference TRBV7-2 and TRBJ2-3): GAGVSQSPSNKVTEKGKDVELRCDPISGHTALYWYRQSLGQGLEFLIYFQGNSAPDKSGLPSDRFSAERTGGSVSTLTIQRTQQEDSAVYLCASSPDTRTDTQYFGPGTRLTVL.

This clone was observed a few times. V and J are TRBV29-1 and TRBJ2-2; D gene uncertain. Trimming took off 4 bases at V and 2 bases at J, with 8 bases between the two ends. The CDR3 contains 13 residues. CDR1 SQVTM and CDR2 ANQGSEA come from the germline V gene. CDR3 coding DNA: TGCAGCGTTGCTAAAAGAAACACCGGGGAGCTGTTTTTT. Translation gives CSVAKRNTGELFF.

The V and J genes are TRBV5-1 and TRBJ2-7, with a tentative D call TRBD1 (5 bases). Germline CDR1 and CDR2: SGHRS and YFSETQ. This CDR3 contains 12 residues. Trimming removed 4 bases from V and 5 bases from J, with 10 bases in between. The CDR3 DNA reads TGCGCCAGCAGCGAGAACAGGCACGAGCAGTACTTC. It encodes CASSENRHEQYF.

This clone was seen a single time. V gene TRBV6-2 or TRBV6-3 combines with J gene TRBJ1-1, with no clear D. V was shortened by 3 bases and J by 4 bases, with 9 bases between the two germline ends. Germline values: CDR1 MNHEY, CDR2 SVGEGT. There are 13 residues in the CDR3. The DNA of the CDR3 is TGTGCCAGCAGTTATTGGGGAGGCACTGAAGCTTTCTTT. As protein: CASSYWGGTEAFF.

The chain joins TRBV6-5 to TRBJ2-2, with D possibly being TRBD1 (6 bases). The CDR3 runs to 14 residues. Germline V gives CDR1 MNHEY, CDR2 SVGAGI. Trimming stripped 6 bases from V and 4 bases from J, with 12 bases between. CDR3 sequence: CASSMTGSTGELFF. In nucleotides, the CDR3 is TGTGCCAGCAGCATGACAGGCAGCACCGGGGAGCTGTTTTTT.

This clone was detected only once. This chain links TRBV5-1 with TRBJ2-4; D tentatively fits TRBD1 or TRBD2 (6 bases each). This CDR3 is 13 amino acids long. In germline, CDR1 is SGHRS, CDR2 YFSETQ. V was clipped by 5 bases and J by 7 bases, with 13 bases between them. CDR3 DNA: TGCGCCAGCAGTGAGGGGGGAAGGAACATTCAGTACTTC. Protein: CASSEGGRNIQYF. Looking up the rest from reference TRBV5-1 and TRBJ2-4 gives the full variable domain: KAGVTQTPRYLIKTRGQQVTLSCSPISGHRSVSWYQQTPGQGLQFLFEYFSETQRNKGNFPGRFSGRQFSNSRSEMNVSTLELGDSALYLCASSEGGRNIQYFGAGTRLSVL.

This clone was detected only a few times. The chain couples TRBV11-2 to TRBJ1-5; no reliable D call. With 2 bases removed from V and 7 bases from J, the gap between germline ends came to 9 bases. Germline-derived CDR1 and CDR2 are SGHAT and FQNNGV. This CDR3 is built from 13 residues. CDR3 nucleotide sequence: TGTGCCAGCAGCTTACTAGGAAAACAGCCCCAGCATTTT. Its protein product is CASSLLGKQPQHF. The full variable domain, with the rest looked up from reference TRBV11-2 and TRBJ1-5, is EAGVAQSPRYKIIEKRQSVAFWCNPISGHATLYWYQQILGQGPKLLIQFQNNGVVDDSQLPKDRFSAERLKGVDSTLKIQPAKLEDSAVYLCASSLLGKQPQHFGDGTRLSIL.